This TCR beta chain emerged from a study of cytomegalovirus exposure and HLA in healthy donors. On the study more broadly: There were fewer than 130 million unique TCR beta sequences, drawn from about 200 million T cells, in an earlier analysis.

Germline CDR1 MNHEY, CDR2 SVGAGI. Trimming took off 8 bases at V and 0 bases at J, with 13 bases between the two ends. The CDR3 is 15 residues long. For this clone: The antigen is unknown.

The study, taken as a whole, reports: A classifier reportedly called cytomegalovirus status with high sensitivity and specificity. Sequences of the TCR beta chain were said to predict the HLA-A and HLA-B alleles of most subjects accurately. Judged likely to be a sequencing artifact was a cluster of highly shared sequence variants.

60 Vbeta and 13 Jbeta primers were used in PCR. Repertoires were generated with immunoSEQ multiplex PCR, while TCRdb's copy carries only in-frame clones and drops some. The data hold roughly 110,000 clones, with roughly three quarters observed a single time. Material: PBMCs. This receptor was identified in a woman in her thirties or forties in good health and CMV-seropositive. This chain links TRBV6-5 with TRBJ2-2; a possible D gene is TRBD2 (5 bases). The CDR3 coding sequence is TGTGCCAGCGGGAGCATCACCGCGAACACCGGGGAGCTGTTTTTT. This translates into CASGSITANTGELFF.